Below, 3 T cell receptor beta chains from the same sample are listed, as sequenced in a study of CD8+ T cells in alopecia areata. RNA extraction was followed by reverse transcription into cDNA, which acted as the sequencing template. Assay: immunoSEQ multiplex PCR; the TCRdb copy retains only in-frame clones and omits some. This table has roughly 200,000 clones, about 53% appearing once. Treatment denoted: oral pan-JAK inhibitor, 5-10 mg twice daily. Specimen: CD8+ T cells sorted from blood, collected at week 24, from a patient treated with tofacitinib. These receptors were taken from a human donor with alopecia areata.

The chain recombines TRBV29-1 with TRBJ2-1, with D unclear. V dropped 0 bases and J dropped 7 bases, with 4 bases sitting between them. The CDR3 consists of 11 residues. The germline V gene has CDR1 SQVTM and CDR2 ANQGSEA. This CDR3 is CSVEEGNEQFF. In DNA form, the CDR3 reads TGCAGCGTTGAAGAAGGGAATGAGCAGTTCTTC.

The V call is TRBV11-2, the J call TRBJ2-3; D uncertain. Germline-derived CDR1 and CDR2 are SGHAT and FQNNGV. The CDR3 is 16 residues long. The V and J ends lost 1 base and 2 bases respectively, with 13 bases between them. The CDR3 spells CASSLVGSGPTDTQYF. The CDR3 DNA reads as TGTGCCAGCAGCTTAGTGGGCAGTGGTCCCACAGATACGCAGTATTTT. The complete variable domain, with remaining parts taken from reference TRBV11-2 and TRBJ2-3, reads EAGVAQSPRYKIIEKRQSVAFWCNPISGHATLYWYQQILGQGPKLLIQFQNNGVVDDSQLPKDRFSAERLKGVDSTLKIQPAKLEDSAVYLCASSLVGSGPTDTQYFGPGTRLTVL.

On this clone: A read error may account for a junction end that differs from germline. The V call is TRBV2, the J call TRBJ1-5, with D possibly matching TRBD1 (6 bases). The CDR3 has 14 amino acids. CDR1 is SNHLY, CDR2 FYNNEI, per germline. The CDR3 here is CASNEPGANQPQHF. The CDR3 DNA follows: TGTGCCAGCAATGAACCAGGGGCTAATCAGCCCCAGCATTTT.